The 23 T cell receptor beta chains reported below all come from one sample, sequenced in a study of long-term antiretroviral therapy in people with HIV. Survey level was the resolution at which the v3.0 immunoSEQ assay ran. TCRdb's table, derived via immunoSEQ multiplex PCR, lists solely in-frame clones and lacks some. The data show 35,000 to 45,000 clones, with 75% to 90% seen just once and around 5.9% held by the top ten. The sample in question was unsorted PBMCs, obtained 1 year after starting antiretroviral therapy. Source of these receptors: a man aged 18 to 35 with HIV.

The chain carries TRBV27 and TRBJ1-2, with 7 bases fitting TRBD1. Per germline, CDR1 MNHEY and CDR2 SMNVEV (reference sequence). The length of the CDR3 is 15 residues. The junction had 5 bases not matched to a gene; V was cut back by 4 bases and J by 0 bases. The CDR3 is CASSYGTATNYGYTF. The CDR3 DNA reads as TGTGCCAGCAGTTACGGGACAGCCACTAACTATGGCTACACCTTC.

V and J are TRBV7-8 and TRBJ1-5; D call uncertain. Germline loops: CDR1 SGHVS, CDR2 FQNEAQ. Trimming left V 0 bases short and J 6 bases short, with 6 bases between. This CDR3 is 13 amino acids long. The CDR3 DNA reads TGTGCCAGCAGCTTAGCGTCAAGTCAGCCCCAGCATTTT. Its translation is CASSLASSQPQHF.

The chain is built from TRBV28 and TRBJ2-5; 7 positions agree with TRBD2. J gave up 4 bases and V 6 bases, and 14 bases lay outside the gene matches. This CDR3 is built from 16 residues. In germline, CDR1 is MDHEN, CDR2 SYDVKM. The CDR3: CASRPLGTTVGETQYF. The CDR3 DNA reads as TGTGCCAGCAGGCCGTTAGGGACTACTGTAGGAGAGACCCAGTACTTC.

This clone has a handful of counts. This chain uses TRBV7-9 with TRBJ2-1; 10 nucleotides agree with TRBD1. This CDR3 is 15 amino acids long. V lost 3 bases and J lost 5; bases outside the gene matches: 4. Per the germline V gene, CDR1 is SEHNR and CDR2 is FQNEAQ (reference sequence). CDR3 nucleotides: TGTGCCAGCAGCTTGGGACAGGGGATCGACAATGAGCAGTTCTTC. This encodes CASSLGQGIDNEQFF.

The rearrangement joins TRBV11-2 to TRBJ2-3; 11 nucleotides match TRBD1. The J segment lost 4 bases and the V segment lost 1 base, leaving 1 base of the junction unmatched. CDR1 is SGHAT and CDR2 is FQNNGV in the germline V gene. The CDR3 is 15 amino acids. CDR3 sequence: CASSLGTGGADTQYF. For the CDR3, the DNA is TGTGCCAGCAGCTTAGGGACAGGGGGCGCAGATACGCAGTATTTT.

J is TRBJ2-1 and V is TRBV5-5; 9 bases agree with TRBD1. Germline-derived CDR1 and CDR2 are SGHKS and YYEKEE (reference sequence). V lost 4 bases, J lost 2 bases, and 4 bases stayed unmatched. The length of the CDR3 is 15 residues. CDR3 amino acids: CASSTQGATYNEQFF. The CDR3 bases are TGTGCCAGCAGCACACAGGGGGCGACCTACAATGAGCAGTTCTTC.

CDR3 sequence (DNA): TGTGCCAGCAGCCCCTCCGGGACTAAGGACAATGAGCAGTTCTTC. Amino acids: CASSPSGTKDNEQFF. This chain links TRBV9 with TRBJ2-1; 7 bases are shared with TRBD2. J lost 5 bases, V lost 4 bases, and 9 bases had no gene match. This CDR3 comprises 15 residues. Germline lookup yields CDR1 SGDLS and CDR2 YYNGEE.

The table lists this clone with a few counts. This chain joins TRBV11-2 and TRBJ2-2; D ambiguous. V was trimmed by 1 base and J by 6 bases, leaving 15 bases between them. This CDR3 comprises 16 residues. From germline, CDR1 is SGHAT and CDR2 FQNNGV. The CDR3 region has the DNA TGTGCCAGCAGCTTAGGCCCCGGTGGGATCGCCGGGGAGCTGTTTTTT. It yields the protein CASSLGPGGIAGELFF.

The V call is TRBV28, the J call TRBJ1-1, with unresolved D. Germline V gene lookup returns CDR1 MDHEN and CDR2 SYDVKM. Trimming took 6 bases from V and 5 from J, leaving 13 bases between them. This CDR3 region has 13 residues. CDR3 loop: CASSLPRPTEAFF. CDR3 DNA sequence: TGTGCCAGCAGCCTTCCCCGACCTACTGAAGCTTTCTTT.

The genes are TRBV5-8 and TRBJ2-2, with TRBD1 as a possible D gene (6 bases). Germline CDR1 SGHTS, CDR2 YDEGEE. V dropped 8 bases and J dropped 6 bases, with 23 bases sitting between them. The CDR3 totals 16 residues. The CDR3 is CARLVEGERIPGELFF. CDR3 bases: TGTGCCAGGCTCGTAGAGGGGGAGAGGATCCCCGGGGAGCTGTTTTTT.

V and J are TRBV6-5 and TRBJ1-2; D gene unclear. The CDR3 totals 14 residues. Trimming took off 6 bases at V and 0 bases at J, with 11 bases between the two ends. Germline lookup yields CDR1 MNHEY and CDR2 SVGAGI. The CDR3 sequence: CASRNVASNYGYTF. The DNA of the CDR3 is TGTGCCAGCAGGAACGTTGCTTCTAACTATGGCTACACCTTC.

This chain connects TRBV6-1 to TRBJ2-7; 10 bases match TRBD1. In germline, CDR1 is MNHNS, CDR2 SASEGT. CDR3 size: 14 residues. J was trimmed by 3 bases and V by 6 bases; bases with no gene match: 5. The CDR3, as DNA: TGTGCCAGCAGATCGACAGGGGGCGGCTACGAGCAGTACTTC. Amino acid sequence: CASRSTGGGYEQYF.

This rearrangement joins TRBV29-1 to TRBJ2-5; 11 nucleotides line up with TRBD2. This CDR3 has 13 amino acids. From germline, CDR1 is SQVTM and CDR2 ANQGSEA. V lost 4 bases and J lost 3; bases outside the gene matches: 1. The CDR3 here is CSVAGLAEETQYF. The CDR3 coding sequence is TGCAGCGTTGCGGGACTAGCGGAAGAGACCCAGTACTTC. Based on the CDR3 plus reference TRBV29-1 and TRBJ2-5, the full variable domain is SAVISQKPSRDICQRGTSLTIQCQVDSQVTMMFWYRQQPGQSLTLIATANQGSEATYESGFVIDKFPISRPNLTFSTLTVSNMSPEDSSIYLCSVAGLAEETQYFGPGTRLLVL.

This chain joins TRBV27 and TRBJ1-1; D is possibly TRBD1 (5 bases). This CDR3 spans 13 amino acids. Trimming pared 4 bases from V and 6 bases from J, leaving 12 bases between. The germline V gene has CDR1 MNHEY and CDR2 SMNVEV (reference sequence). This CDR3 is CASSSGPRAEAFF. CDR3 nucleotides: TGTGCCAGCAGTTCGGGACCAAGGGCTGAAGCTTTCTTT.

CDR3 sequence: CASSQTTGPTNEKLFF. DNA for the CDR3: TGCGCCAGCAGCCAGACAACAGGGCCAACTAATGAAAAACTGTTTTTT. The chain links TRBV4-1 to TRBJ1-4, with a tentative D call TRBD1 (6 bases). The CDR3 is 16 residues long. V was shortened by 3 bases and J by 0 bases, with 11 bases between the two germline ends. CDR1 and CDR2 from the germline V gene are MGHRA and YSYEKL.

The V gene is TRBV19, the J gene TRBJ2-6; D perhaps matches TRBD2 (6 bases). Between the trimmed V and J ends, which lost 0 bases and 0 bases, there was a span of 18 bases. Germline assignment: CDR1 LNHDA and CDR2 SQIVND (reference sequence). The CDR3 runs to 20 residues. The chain's CDR3 is CASSIEGLLWAHSGANVLTF. The CDR3, as DNA: TGTGCCAGTAGTATAGAGGGACTTCTCTGGGCCCACTCTGGGGCCAACGTCCTGACTTTC.

The chain recombines TRBV5-4 with TRBJ2-3; D is uncertain. The CDR3 spans 11 residues. V was pared by 3 bases and J by 8 bases, with 7 bases between. Germline V gene lookup returns CDR1 SGHNT and CDR2 YYREEE (reference sequence). The CDR3 spells CASSWAGTQYF. CDR3 nucleotides: TGTGCCAGCAGCTGGGCCGGTACGCAGTATTTT.

This sequence joins TRBV4-3 and TRBJ2-7; TRBD2 matches 13 bases. Trimming removed 3 bases from V and 5 bases from J; junction bases left unmatched: 4. Germline assignment: CDR1 LGHNA and CDR2 YSLEER. The CDR3 is made up of 15 amino acids. The CDR3 here is CASSQDGLAGDEQYF. CDR3 DNA: TGCGCCAGCAGCCAGGACGGACTAGCGGGAGACGAGCAGTACTTC.

V gene TRBV29-1 combines with J gene TRBJ2-7; 8 bases align to TRBD2. V was pared by 7 bases and J by 2 bases, with 7 bases of the junction left unmatched. The CDR3 is 13 residues long. Germline-derived CDR1 and CDR2 are SQVTM and ANQGSEA. The CDR3 nucleotides are TGCAGCGCCCTTGGCGGGGGGACCTACGAGCAGTACTTC. It specifies CSALGGGTYEQYF.

This chain's CDR3 is CASRTDNEQFF. CDR3 bases: TGTGCCAGCAGGACCGACAATGAGCAGTTCTTC. The chain has TRBV7-9 and TRBJ2-1, with D unclear. This CDR3 has 11 residues. V lost 6 bases and J lost 5, with 5 bases in between. Germline V gives CDR1 SEHNR, CDR2 FQNEAQ (reference sequence).

V usage is TRBV29-1 and J usage is TRBJ2-1; D perhaps matches TRBD2 (6 bases). The CDR3 consists of 15 residues. Per the germline V gene, CDR1 is SQVTM and CDR2 is ANQGSEA. With 0 bases removed from V and 0 bases from J, the gap between germline ends came to 9 bases. The CDR3 DNA reads as TGCAGCGTTGAAGAGGACTACAGCTCCTACAATGAGCAGTTCTTC. This sequence encodes CSVEEDYSSYNEQFF.

The gene calls are TRBV10-3 and TRBJ2-3; possibly TRBD2 for D (5 bases). The CDR3 spans 15 residues. Trimming shortened V by 6 bases and J by 0 bases, and 13 bases separated the two germline ends. The germline gives CDR1 ENHRY, CDR2 SYGVKD. DNA of the CDR3: TGTGCCATCAGGAGGGCTAGTTCTAGCACAGATACGCAGTATTTT. The encoded protein is CAIRRASSSTDTQYF.

This clone was observed a handful of times. The gene calls are TRBV2 and TRBJ2-7; D may be TRBD2 (7 bases). The CDR3 runs 15 residues. Germline CDR1 and CDR2: SNHLY and FYNNEI. The V end lost 10 bases, the J end lost 7 bases, and 26 bases lay between the germline ends. The CDR3 sequence: CATGGSGRGPSEQYF. Here the CDR3 DNA reads TGTGCCACCGGGGGGTCGGGACGGGGGCCGTCTGAGCAGTACTTC.